These 27 T cell receptor beta chains came from one sample sequenced in a study of human T cells and chemical hapten exposure. TCRdb itself ran the 5' RACE reads through MiXCR, one entry per CDR3 protein. The sample consists of about 120,000 distinct CDR3 sequences, roughly 18% of them appearing once. Total RNA was isolated from unfractionated whole blood. These receptors came from a human donor in good health.

This clonotype was counted at least ten times. The genes are TRBV5-1 and TRBJ1-2, with a possible D match to TRBD1 (5 bases). There are 17 residues in the CDR3. V lost 0 bases and J 0 bases, leaving 15 bases between the germline ends. The germline gives CDR1 SGHRS, CDR2 YFSETQ. The CDR3 nucleotides read TGCGCCAGCAGCTTGGATTTAGCAGGGCCCCCTAACTATGGCTACACCTTC. Amino acids: CASSLDLAGPPNYGYTF.

V and J are TRBV5-1 and TRBJ1-2; D is unclear. This CDR3 is 13 amino acids long. Trimming shortened V by 0 bases and J by 3 bases, and 6 bases separated the two germline ends. The V gene's germline CDR1 is SGHRS and CDR2 YFSETQ. The CDR3 DNA is TGCGCCAGCAGCTTGGGACAAGACTATGGCTACACCTTC. Translating gives CASSLGQDYGYTF.

The chain joins TRBV29-1 to TRBJ1-5, with 9 bases matching TRBD1. Germline V gene data show CDR1 as SQVTM and CDR2 as ANQGSEA. V shed 6 bases, J shed 7 bases, and the junction held 7 bases outside the gene matches. The CDR3 covers 13 residues. CDR3 sequence reads: CSVGQGRHQPQHF. The CDR3 nucleotides read TGCAGCGTGGGACAGGGACGACACCAGCCCCAGCATTTT.

The V gene is TRBV10-2, the J gene TRBJ2-1; TRBD1 is a possible D gene (5 bases). CDR3 length equals 15 residues. V lost 6 bases and J 7 bases, leaving 19 bases between the germline ends. Germline-derived CDR1 and CDR2 are WSHSY and SAAADI. The CDR3 spells CASRKDNSRINEQFF. CDR3 in DNA: TGCGCCAGCAGGAAGGACAACTCTAGGATAAATGAGCAGTTCTTC.

On this clonotype: The CDR3 end shows no conserved phenylalanine or tryptophan, and so a read error is likely. This rearrangement joins TRBV9 to TRBJ2-1; D remains unclear. The CDR3 covers 14 residues. Trimming removed 0 bases at V and 7 bases at J, with 11 bases between. Germline V gene lookup returns CDR1 SGDLS and CDR2 YYNGEE. The CDR3 coding sequence is TGTGCCAGCAGCGTAGTTTCCACAGCAAATGAGCAGTTCTTA. It codes for CASSVVSTANEQFL.

V is TRBV28 and J is TRBJ1-5, with 7 nucleotides matching TRBD1. CDR1 is MDHEN, CDR2 SYDVKM, per germline. The ends lost 5 bases at V and 5 bases at J; junction bases unmatched: 15. The CDR3 is made up of 17 amino acids. The CDR3: CASSSGLGLTGDQPQHF. CDR3 coding DNA: TGTGCCAGCAGTAGTGGACTGGGATTAACAGGGGATCAGCCCCAGCATTTT.

This clonotype was found a few times. The chain employs TRBV5-1 and TRBJ2-5; D possibly corresponds to TRBD2 (6 bases). Trimming pared 7 bases from V and 1 base from J, leaving 17 bases between. Germline-derived CDR1 and CDR2 are SGHRS and YFSETQ. This CDR3 comprises 15 residues. As DNA, the CDR3 is TGCGCCAGCCAGATGGGAGCGGGCCCCCAAGAGACCCAGTACTTC. Its protein product is CASQMGAGPQETQYF.

This chain uses TRBV5-1 with TRBJ2-6; maybe TRBD2 (5 bases). The CDR3 is 18 amino acids. Trimming cost V 3 bases and J 2 bases, with 18 bases left between them. Germline V gene sequence: CDR1 SGHRS, CDR2 YFSETQ. The DNA for the CDR3 is TGCGCCAGCAGCTCCCTACCGTCGCTCGGGGCTGGGGCCAACGTCCTGACTTTC. It codes for CASSSLPSLGAGANVLTF.

This clonotype showed up just a few times. The CDR3 coding sequence is TGTGCCAGCAGTTTAAATGGTGCAGAGGAAGCTTTCTTT. Translation: CASSLNGAEEAFF. The J gene is TRBJ1-1, the V gene TRBV12-3 or TRBV12-4; D uncertain. CDR3 length equals 13 residues. V gave up 2 bases and J gave up 8 bases, with 12 bases separating them.

This clonotype was recorded a few times. This sequence joins TRBV28 and TRBJ1-2, with D possibly TRBD1 on 6 matching bases. Germline V gene sequence: CDR1 MDHEN, CDR2 SYDVKM. The ends were cut back, 8 bases at V and 8 bases at J, with 15 bases in the middle. This CDR3 is built from 12 residues. CDR3 in DNA: TGTGCCAGCGGGGGCGGGCCGGTAGGCTACACCTTC. It yields the protein CASGGGPVGYTF.

V is TRBV14 and J is TRBJ2-5; no clear D. Germline V CDR1 and CDR2: SGHDN, FVKESK. The CDR3 totals 13 residues. With 1 base removed from V and 7 bases from J, the gap between germline ends came to 10 bases. CDR3 sequence: CASSQGARGTQYF. Written as DNA, the CDR3 is TGTGCCAGCAGCCAAGGTGCAAGAGGGACCCAGTACTTC.

Many counts were recorded for this clonotype. The CDR3 loop is CASSQVGGFWDFQPQHF. CDR3 sequence (DNA): TGTGCCAGCAGCCAGGTCGGGGGCTTCTGGGATTTTCAGCCCCAGCATTTT. V and J are TRBV28 and TRBJ1-5, with D tentatively TRBD1 (6 bases). The CDR3 sequence is 17 residues long. From germline, CDR1 is MDHEN and CDR2 SYDVKM. The germline V and J ends were trimmed by 6 bases and 6 bases, with 24 bases remaining between them.

This clonotype was counted only a few times. The chain couples TRBV12-3 or TRBV12-4 to TRBJ2-7; 14 bases match TRBD2. The CDR3 has 15 residues. V lost 4 bases, J lost 6 bases, and 5 bases stayed unmatched. CDR3 nucleotides: TGTGCCAGCAGTTCTGGGACTAGCGGGAGTGTCGAGCAGTACTTC. This gives the protein CASSSGTSGSVEQYF.

The genes are TRBV4-1 and TRBJ1-4, with D maybe TRBD1 (5 bases). The length of the CDR3 is 15 residues. Germline assignment: CDR1 MGHRA and CDR2 YSYEKL. Trimming removed 2 bases at V and 7 bases at J, with 14 bases between. The CDR3 here is CASSQFRVRSEKLFF. The CDR3 DNA sequence: TGCGCCAGCAGCCAATTCAGGGTTAGGAGTGAAAAACTGTTTTTT.

The chain recombines TRBV6-5 with TRBJ1-5; no reliable D call. V was shortened by 5 bases and J by 1 base, with 9 bases between the two germline ends. The germline V gene encodes CDR1 MNHEY and CDR2 SVGAGI. This CDR3 is 14 amino acids long. The DNA of the CDR3 is TGTGCCAGCAGTCAACAGCGAAGCAATCAGCCCCAGCATTTT. This codes for CASSQQRSNQPQHF.

The chain couples TRBV27 to TRBJ2-6; no reliable D call. Germline CDR1 is MNHEY and CDR2 is SMNVEV (reference sequence). CDR3 length: 15 residues. V was clipped by 4 bases and J by 0 bases, with 7 bases between them. CDR3: CASSSDFSGANVLTF. In DNA form, the CDR3 reads TGTGCCAGCAGTTCCGACTTCTCTGGGGCCAACGTCCTGACTTTC.

The rearrangement uses TRBV4-1 and TRBJ2-1, with 7 bases matching TRBD2. Germline lookup yields CDR1 MGHRA and CDR2 YSYEKL. The CDR3 is 16 residues long. Losses at the gene ends were 0 bases for V and 4 bases for J; bases not matched to a gene: 6. CDR3 coding DNA: TGCGCCAGCAGCCAAGAGCTAGCGGACGATTACAATGAGCAGTTCTTC. It yields the protein CASSQELADDYNEQFF.

This clonotype was picked up a small number of times. This chain connects TRBV3-1 to TRBJ1-1; unclear D gene. Trimming shortened V by 1 base and J by 4 bases, and 7 bases separated the two germline ends. Germline V gives CDR1 LGHDT, CDR2 YNNKEL (reference sequence). This CDR3 has 13 residues. The CDR3 DNA is TGTGCCAGCAGCCAAGTGGCCAGCACTGAAGCTTTCTTT. Amino acids: CASSQVASTEAFF.

This clonotype was counted only a few times. The chain carries TRBV6-5 and TRBJ2-3; 10 bases are a match to TRBD2. The CDR3 extends over 15 amino acids. The germline CDR1 and CDR2 sequences are MNHEY and SVGAGI. Trimming took 8 bases from V and 0 from J; bases not matched to a gene: 5. The CDR3, as DNA: TGTGCCAGCCGTCCGACTAGCGGGAGCACAGATACGCAGTATTTT. Residues: CASRPTSGSTDTQYF.

The V gene is TRBV11-2, the J gene TRBJ2-5, with 7 bases identical to TRBD2. Germline V CDR1 and CDR2: SGHAT, FQNNGV. After removal of 6 bases from V and 5 bases from J, the junction contained 12 bases not matched to a gene. The CDR3 length is 15 residues. The CDR3 nucleotides are TGTGCCAGCAGAAAGGAGACTAGCCCAGGGGAGACCCAGTACTTC. Translation: CASRKETSPGETQYF.

The chain joins TRBV9 to TRBJ2-7; D may be TRBD2 (6 bases). The V end lost 3 bases, the J end lost 5 bases, and 18 bases lay between the germline ends. This CDR3 has 15 residues. Germline loops: CDR1 SGDLS, CDR2 YYNGEE. The DNA of the CDR3 is TGTGCCAGCAGCGCGTACGGGAGTCGGTTGAACGAGCAGTACTTC. Residues: CASSAYGSRLNEQYF.

The table lists this clonotype with a few counts. V and J are TRBV5-1 and TRBJ2-3, with 7 positions matching TRBD1. The CDR3 is 16 residues long. The germline CDR1 and CDR2 sequences are SGHRS and YFSETQ. V dropped 4 bases and J dropped 1; count of bases not matched to a gene: 9. The CDR3 sequence is CASSPVWGQRTDTQYF. The DNA of the CDR3 is TGCGCCAGCAGCCCCGTTTGGGGACAGCGCACAGATACGCAGTATTTT. Based on the CDR3 plus reference TRBV5-1 and TRBJ2-3, the full variable domain is KAGVTQTPRYLIKTRGQQVTLSCSPISGHRSVSWYQQTPGQGLQFLFEYFSETQRNKGNFPGRFSGRQFSNSRSEMNVSTLELGDSALYLCASSPVWGQRTDTQYFGPGTRLTVL.

A few counts support this clonotype. V is TRBV5-4 and J is TRBJ1-1; D uncertain. The CDR3 sequence is 13 residues long. Looked up from germline, CDR1 is SGHNT and CDR2 is YYREEE (reference sequence). Trimming shortened V by 8 bases and J by 1 base, and 12 bases separated the two germline ends. CDR3 loop: CASRVLENTEAFF. DNA of the CDR3: TGTGCCAGTAGGGTATTGGAGAACACTGAAGCTTTCTTT.

V gene TRBV11-2 combines with J gene TRBJ1-1; D call uncertain. Trimming cost V 2 bases and J 8 bases, with 12 bases left between them. The CDR3 has 13 amino acids. CDR1 SGHAT and CDR2 FQNNGV come from the germline V gene. CDR3 nucleotides: TGTGCCAGCAGCTTATCTAGGCAGTTAGAAGCTTTCTTT. Translated, it gives CASSLSRQLEAFF.

The V and J genes are TRBV7-2 and TRBJ2-3; 7 nucleotides match TRBD2. Germline trimming cut 8 bases from V and 0 bases from J; bases unmatched to any gene: 8. Germline assignment: CDR1 SGHTA and CDR2 FQGNSA. This CDR3 comprises 15 residues. The CDR3 coding sequence is TGTGCCAGCGGCGATAGCGGGTCTAGCACAGATACGCAGTATTTT. Its protein is CASGDSGSSTDTQYF.

The V and J genes are TRBV28 and TRBJ2-7; 9 positions match TRBD1. The CDR3 is 12 residues long. V was pared by 5 bases and J by 11 bases, with 7 bases of the junction left unmatched. Germline values: CDR1 MDHEN, CDR2 SYDVKM. CDR3 loop: CASSVGTGWEYF. CDR3 in DNA: TGTGCCAGCAGTGTTGGGACAGGGTGGGAGTACTTC.

V is TRBV6-5 and J is TRBJ2-7; TRBD1 matches 9 bases. The CDR3 covers 14 residues. Germline V gene data show CDR1 as MNHEY and CDR2 as SVGAGI. J gave up 5 bases and V 2 bases, and 4 bases lay outside the gene matches. The CDR3 loop is CASSYLGQGDEQYF. The DNA of the CDR3 is TGTGCCAGCAGTTACCTGGGACAGGGAGACGAGCAGTACTTC.